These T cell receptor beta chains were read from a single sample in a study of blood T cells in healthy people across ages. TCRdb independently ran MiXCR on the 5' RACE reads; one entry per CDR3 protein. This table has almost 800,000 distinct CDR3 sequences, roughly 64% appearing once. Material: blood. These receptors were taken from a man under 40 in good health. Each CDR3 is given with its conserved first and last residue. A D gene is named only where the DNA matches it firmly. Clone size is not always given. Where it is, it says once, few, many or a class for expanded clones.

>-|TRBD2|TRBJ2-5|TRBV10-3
TGTGCCATCAGGCGACTAGCGGAAGAGACCCAGTACTTC
CAIRRLAEETQYF
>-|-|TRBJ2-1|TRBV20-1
TGCAGTGCTTTAGCTAATGAGCAGTTCTTC
CSALANEQFF
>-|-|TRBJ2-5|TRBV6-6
TGTGCCAGCAGTTACTGGGGGCCGGGGGAAGAGACCCAGTACTTC
CASSYWGPGEETQYF
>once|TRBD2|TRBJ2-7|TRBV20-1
TGCAGTGCCAAAAAGCGGGAGAGTAGCGACGAGCAGTACTTC
CSAKKRESSDEQYF
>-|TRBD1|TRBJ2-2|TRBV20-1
TGCAATGCTAGAGTTCAGGGGGCTTTCGGGGAGCTGTTTTTT
CNARVQGAFGELFF
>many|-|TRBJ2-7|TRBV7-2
TGTGCCAGCAGCCCAAAGCAACGGCCCTACGAGCAGTACTTC
CASSPKQRPYEQYF
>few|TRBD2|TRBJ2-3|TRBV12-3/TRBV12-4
TGTGCCACTGATAGCGGGACTAGCACAGATACGCAGTATTTT
CATDSGTSTDTQYF
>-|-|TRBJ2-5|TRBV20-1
TGCAGTGCTAGAGAACCGCTGGGACACGGGAAGACCCAGTACTTC
CSAREPLGHGKTQYF
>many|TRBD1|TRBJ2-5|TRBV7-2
TGTGCCAGCAGCTTCCAGGGGGCTCGGGAGACCCAGTACTTC
CASSFQGARETQYF
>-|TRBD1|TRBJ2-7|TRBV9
TGTGCCAGCAGCGTAGAGACAGGGGGCTACTACGAGCAGTACTTC
CASSVETGGYYEQYF
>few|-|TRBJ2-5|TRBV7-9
TGTGCCAGCAGCTTAGGGACTGGGATGTACCAAGAGACCCAGTACTTC
CASSLGTGMYQETQYF
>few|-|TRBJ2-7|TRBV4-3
TGCGCCAGCAGCCAAGATTCGGGCCAGCTTAACGAGCAGTACTTC
CASSQDSGQLNEQYF
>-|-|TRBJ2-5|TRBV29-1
TGCAGCGTTCCCAAACCATCTAAAGAGACCCAGTACTTC
CSVPKPSKETQYF
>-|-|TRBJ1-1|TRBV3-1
TGTGCCAGCAGCCAAGACGTTTCCGCGGACACTGAAGCTTTCTTT
CASSQDVSADTEAFF
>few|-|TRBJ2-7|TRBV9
TGTGCCAGCAGCTTGAGACAGATCCCCGACGAGCAGTACTTC
CASSLRQIPDEQYF
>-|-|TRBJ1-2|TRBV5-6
TGTGCCAGCAGCTACGGGGACGGGAACTATGGCTACACCTTC
CASSYGDGNYGYTF
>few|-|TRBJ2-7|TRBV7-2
TGTGCCAGCAGCCCGAGGCAGGTCCTCGGCTACGAGCAGTACTTC
CASSPRQVLGYEQYF
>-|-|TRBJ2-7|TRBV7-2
TGTGCCTGCAGCTCACCGAACAGCAAGCAGTACTTC
CACSSPNSKQYF
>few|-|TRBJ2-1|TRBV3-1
TGTGCCAGCAGCCAAAGGGTCCCCCCAAAAAACAATGAGCAGTTCTTC
CASSQRVPPKNNEQFF
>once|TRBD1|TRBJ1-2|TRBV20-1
TGCAGTGCCAGGGGGGCCCTGGGTGGCTACACCTTC
CSARGALGGYTF
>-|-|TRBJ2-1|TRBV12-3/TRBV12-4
TGTGCCAGCAGTTTGAGCTCGGCTAGTTACCTCTACAATGAGCAGTTCTTC
CASSLSSASYLYNEQFF
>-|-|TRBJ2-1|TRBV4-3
TGCGCCAGCAGCCGGGGTACCAGGGAATTCCTGTTCTTC
CASSRGTREFLFF
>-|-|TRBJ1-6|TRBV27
TGTGCCAGCAGTCCCCCGAGGGGGTCACCCCTCCACTTT
CASSPPRGSPLHF
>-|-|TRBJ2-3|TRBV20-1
TGCAGTGCTAGAGATTCCCTCCCTCGGCGGGGTTACACAGATACGCAGTATTTT
CSARDSLPRRGYTDTQYF
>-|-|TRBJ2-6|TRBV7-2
TGTGCCAGCAGCTTAAAGCTACTTCTCTCTCAAGGGGCCAACGTCCTGACTTTC
CASSLKLLLSQGANVLTF
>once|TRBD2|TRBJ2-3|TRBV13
TGTGCCAGCAGAACTAGCGGGGGTGTAGATACGCAGTATTTT
CASRTSGGVDTQYF
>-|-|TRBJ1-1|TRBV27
TGTGCCAGCAGTTTCGGGGGAGCCATGAACACTGAAGCTTTCTTT
CASSFGGAMNTEAFF
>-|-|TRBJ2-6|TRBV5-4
TGTGCCAGCAGCTGGGGGGACCGGGGGGCCAACGTCCTGACTTTC
CASSWGDRGANVLTF
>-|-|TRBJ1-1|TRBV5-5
TGTGCCAGCAGCTTGGCCGCGGGGGCAGAAGCTTTCTTT
CASSLAAGAEAFF
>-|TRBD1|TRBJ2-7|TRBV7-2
TGTGCCAGCAGCTTAGCGCATGTTGGAACCTACCACCGACAGGGGGCTTTTCGTCAGTACTTC
CASSLAHVGTYHRQGAFRQYF
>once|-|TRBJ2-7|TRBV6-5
TGTGCCAGCAGTTACTCGAGAGGTCAGGCCTCCTACGAGCAGTACTTC
CASSYSRGQASYEQYF
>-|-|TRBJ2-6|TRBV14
TGTGCCAGCAGCCAAGGCCGGCTCTCTGGGGCCAACGTCCTGACTTTC
CASSQGRLSGANVLTF
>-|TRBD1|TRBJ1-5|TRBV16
TGTGCCAGCAGCCCCGGGACAGGGTACAGCAATCAGCCCCAGCATTTT
CASSPGTGYSNQPQHF
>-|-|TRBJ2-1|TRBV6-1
TGTGCCAGCAGTGAGCCGGGGGGCAGGGAGCAGTTCTTC
CASSEPGGREQFF
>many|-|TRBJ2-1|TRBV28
TGTGCCAGCAGTTTTGGTGGCGGGAACAGTGAGCAGTTCTTC
CASSFGGGNSEQFF
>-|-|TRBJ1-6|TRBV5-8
TGTGCCAGCAGCTCTGGGGGGATGAGCTCCTATAATTCACCCCTCCACTTT
CASSSGGMSSYNSPLHF
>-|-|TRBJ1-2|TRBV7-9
TGTGCCAGCGGGGGGGCTAGCTATGGCTACACCTTC
CASGGASYGYTF
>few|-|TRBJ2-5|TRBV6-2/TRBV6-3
TGTGCCAGCAGGAGTTGGGACCCCCAAGAGACCCAGTACTTC
CASRSWDPQETQYF
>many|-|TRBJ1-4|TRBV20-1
TGCAGTGCTCGTTCTGCGGGGCGGAATGAAAAACTGTTTTTT
CSARSAGRNEKLFF
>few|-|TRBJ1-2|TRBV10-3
TGTGCCATCAGTGAGCTCGAGGTTCGCTATGGCTACACCTTC
CAISELEVRYGYTF
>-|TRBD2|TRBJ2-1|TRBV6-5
TGTGCCAGCAGTTACCTGCTTAGCGGGGGTCCCAGCTCCTACAATGAGCAGTTCTTC
CASSYLLSGGPSSYNEQFF
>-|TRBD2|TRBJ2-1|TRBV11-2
TGTGCCAGCTCTCCCACCAGCGGGGGGCCATACAATGAGCAGTTCTTC
CASSPTSGGPYNEQFF
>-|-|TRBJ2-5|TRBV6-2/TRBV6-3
TGTGCCAGCAGTGATCCGATGCGAGAGACCCAGTACTTC
CASSDPMRETQYF
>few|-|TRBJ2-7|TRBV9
TGTGCCAGCAGCGTAGGACAGTCCTACGAGCAGTACTTC
CASSVGQSYEQYF
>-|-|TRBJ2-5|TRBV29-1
TGCAGCGGTGGCAGGGCAGAGACCCAGTACTTC
CSGGRAETQYF
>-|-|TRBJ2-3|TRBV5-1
TGCGCCAGCAGCCCGGCAACTACGTCAGATACGCAGTATTTT
CASSPATTSDTQYF
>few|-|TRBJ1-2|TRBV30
TGTGCCTGGAGTGCACAGGCCTATGGCTACACCTTC
CAWSAQAYGYTF
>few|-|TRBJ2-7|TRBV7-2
TGTGCCAGCAGCTTAGCCCGGACCGACGAGCAGTACTTC
CASSLARTDEQYF
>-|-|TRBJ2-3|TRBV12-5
TGTGCTAGTGGTTTGGATGTACTATTCACAGATACGCAGTATTTT
CASGLDVLFTDTQYF
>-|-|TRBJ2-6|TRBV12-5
TGTGCTAGTTGTTGGGCTGGGGCCAACGTCCTGACTTTC
CASCWAGANVLTF
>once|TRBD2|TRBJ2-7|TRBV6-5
TGTGCCAGCACCGGGACTAGCGGGGGGCCTACCTACGAGCAGTACTTC
CASTGTSGGPTYEQYF
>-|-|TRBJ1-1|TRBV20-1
TGCAGTGCTAGTCAATTTGGGGGCCCGAGCGAAGCTTTCTTT
CSASQFGGPSEAFF
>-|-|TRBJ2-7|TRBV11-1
TGTGCCAGCAGCTTAGAGTCTGGGAATCCCTACGAGCAGTACTTC
CASSLESGNPYEQYF
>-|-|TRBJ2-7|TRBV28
TGTGCCAGCAGGGAGGCCTACGAGCAGTACTTC
CASREAYEQYF
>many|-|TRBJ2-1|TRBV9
TGTGCCAGCAGCGTACGAAGAACACCTCAAGAGCAGTTCTTC
CASSVRRTPQEQFF
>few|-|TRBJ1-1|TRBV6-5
TGTGCCAGCAGTTTCGACAGGATGAACACTGAAGCTTTCTTT
CASSFDRMNTEAFF
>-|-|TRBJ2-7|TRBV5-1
TGCGCCAGCAGCTGGGCACAGTCCTACGAGCAGTACTTC
CASSWAQSYEQYF
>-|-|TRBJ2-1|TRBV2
TGTGCCGGAAGTCCCGGAGGGACCCTAAACTACAATGAGCAGTTCTTC
CAGSPGGTLNYNEQFF
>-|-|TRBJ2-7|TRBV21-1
TGTGCCAGCAGCACACCCTGCCCAATCCAGGGTGAAGCGAGCGAGCAGTACTTC
CASSTPCPIQGEASEQYF
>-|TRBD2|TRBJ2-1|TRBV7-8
TGTGCCAGCAGCTTCGGACTAGCGGGGGGGCGTCCCTACAATGAGCAGTTCTTC
CASSFGLAGGRPYNEQFF